A selection of T cell receptor beta chains follows, all from one sample in a study of early T cells in non-severe SARS-CoV-2 infection. TCRdb redid the calling of the 5' RACE reads with MiXCR, one entry per CDR3 protein. The data show about 56,000 distinct CDR3 sequences, with 10% to 13% seen just once and 6.5% held by the top ten. Sequenced: whole blood. All receptors come from an adult who was a healthcare worker with PCR-confirmed SARS-CoV-2 infection or an uninfected control (not recorded which). CDR3s include the opening cysteine and the closing phenylalanine or tryptophan. D genes are given only for firm matches. Clone size, where shown, is once, few, many, or a class for clones that have expanded.

cdr3_aa	cdr3_nt	d_call	v_call	clone_size	j_call
CASSLSRQGADTQYF	TGTGCCAGCAGCTTATCTAGGCAGGGGGCAGATACGCAGTATTTT	TRBD1	TRBV7-8	many	TRBJ2-3
CASSRSTGIDEQFF	TGTGCCAGCAGCAGATCGACAGGGATCGATGAGCAGTTCTTC	TRBD1	TRBV27	many	TRBJ2-1
CASSYYGANEQFF	TGTGCCAGCAGTTACTACGGGGCGAATGAGCAGTTCTTC	-	TRBV6-6	-	TRBJ2-1
CASSLGSSVDTF	TGTGCCAGCAGCTTAGGTAGTTCGGTCGACACCTTC	-	TRBV7-2	many	TRBJ1-2
CASSGLAGRTDTQYF	TGTGCCAGCAGCGGACTAGCGGGACGCACAGATACGCAGTATTTT	TRBD2	TRBV9	few	TRBJ2-3
CASSLDLPSGYNEQFF	TGTGCCAGCAGCTTAGATCTCCCTAGCGGATACAATGAGCAGTTCTTC	TRBD2	TRBV7-2	many	TRBJ2-1
CSARGMTSGFYEQYF	TGCAGTGCTAGAGGAATGACTAGCGGGTTTTACGAGCAGTACTTC	TRBD2	TRBV20-1	many	TRBJ2-7
CASSYWDSPSGTEAFF	TGTGCCAGCAGTTACTGGGACAGTCCGAGCGGCACTGAAGCTTTCTTT	TRBD1	TRBV6-6	many	TRBJ1-1
CASSRVWTGELFF	TGTGCCAGCAGCAGGGTCTGGACCGGGGAGCTGTTTTTT	-	TRBV6-1	-	TRBJ2-2
CASSFSYEQFF	TGTGCCAGCAGTTTTAGCTATGAGCAGTTCTTC	-	TRBV12-3/TRBV12-4	many	TRBJ2-1
CASSVSGQSYEQYF	TGTGCCAGCAGCGTTTCGGGACAGAGCTACGAGCAGTACTTC	TRBD1	TRBV9	few	TRBJ2-7
CSAGTDRVGTYEQYF	TGCAGTGCTGGGACCGACAGGGTGGGTACATACGAGCAGTACTTC	TRBD1	TRBV20-1	many	TRBJ2-7
CAWRARISTDTQYF	TGTGCCTGGAGAGCCAGGATCAGCACAGATACGCAGTATTTT	-	TRBV30	-	TRBJ2-3
CATSDRGRQETQYF	TGTGCCACCAGCGACCGGGGACGCCAAGAGACCCAGTACTTC	-	TRBV15	few	TRBJ2-5
CAISGQGQETQYF	TGTGCCATCAGTGGACAGGGACAAGAGACCCAGTACTTC	TRBD1	TRBV10-3	many	TRBJ2-5
CASSISDAGYTF	TGTGCCAGTAGTATATCTGACGCGGGCTACACCTTC	-	TRBV19	many	TRBJ1-2
CSVRKMNTEAFF	TGCAGCGTTAGGAAAATGAACACTGAAGCTTTCTTT	-	TRBV29-1	-	TRBJ1-1
CASSLFAANYGYTF	TGTGCCAGCAGTTTATTTGCAGCAAACTATGGCTACACCTTC	-	TRBV27	many	TRBJ1-2
CASSSPGHDTQYF	TGTGCCAGCAGCTCACCGGGACACGATACGCAGTATTTT	-	TRBV7-2	-	TRBJ2-3
CATSRALSTGELFF	TGTGCCACCAGCCGGGCCCTCTCCACCGGGGAGCTGTTTTTT	-	TRBV15	many	TRBJ2-2
CASSKSTSLDEQFF	TGTGCCAGCAGTAAATCGACTAGCCTGGATGAGCAGTTCTTC	TRBD2	TRBV27	many	TRBJ2-1
CASSSTPGLAGLLNTDTQYF	TGTGCCAGCAGCTCGACTCCGGGACTAGCGGGCCTACTCAACACAGATACGCAGTATTTT	TRBD2	TRBV7-2	many	TRBJ2-3
CASSLARQGEAFF	TGCGCCAGCAGCTTGGCCCGGCAGGGTGAAGCTTTCTTT	-	TRBV5-1	-	TRBJ1-1
CSVESGHGYTF	TGCAGCGTTGAGTCAGGGCATGGCTACACCTTC	-	TRBV29-1	few	TRBJ1-2
CASSKLRGTQYF	TGTGCCAGCAGTAAATTACGGGGGACCCAGTACTTC	-	TRBV12-3/TRBV12-4	many	TRBJ2-5
CASSLVAGWGTYEQYF	TGTGCCAGCAGCTTAGTGGCGGGTTGGGGGACCTACGAGCAGTACTTC	-	TRBV11-2	-	TRBJ2-7
CASRRDRGDEQFF	TGTGCCAGCAGGAGAGACAGGGGCGATGAGCAGTTCTTC	TRBD1	TRBV25-1	-	TRBJ2-1
CASSLKAGGVETQYF	TGTGCCAGCAGCTTAAAGGCGGGAGGGGTAGAGACCCAGTACTTC	TRBD2	TRBV7-3	many	TRBJ2-5
CASSILWVEQYF	TGTGCCAGTAGTATACTGTGGGTCGAGCAGTACTTC	-	TRBV19	many	TRBJ2-7
CAWSLNEQFF	TGTGCCTGGAGTTTGAATGAGCAGTTCTTC	-	TRBV30	-	TRBJ2-1
CASSLNPNTEAFF	TGCGCCAGCAGCTTGAATCCGAACACTGAAGCTTTCTTT	-	TRBV5-1	many	TRBJ1-1
CATSRDRLAGRQYF	TGTGCCACCAGCAGAGATCGCCTAGCGGGCAGGCAGTACTTC	TRBD2	TRBV15	few	TRBJ2-7
CASSPVRGRQYF	TGTGCCAGCAGTCCCGTTCGTGGGAGGCAGTATTTT	-	TRBV12-3/TRBV12-4	-	TRBJ2-3
CASSRPQRHEQFF	TGTGCCAGCAGCCGCCCTCAGCGGCATGAGCAGTTCTTC	-	TRBV6-2/TRBV6-3	-	TRBJ2-1
CASREIGGVSSGNTIYF	TGTGCCAGCAGAGAGATTGGAGGTGTGTCGTCTGGAAACACCATATATTTT	-	TRBV7-2	many	TRBJ1-3
CSVRLGNEQFF	TGCAGCGTCCGACTAGGTAATGAGCAGTTCTTC	-	TRBV29-1	few	TRBJ2-1
CASSIKTGLNTDTQYF	TGTGCCAGCAGTATCAAGACAGGGCTTAACACAGATACGCAGTATTTT	TRBD1	TRBV25-1	-	TRBJ2-3
CSVVNQGPINYGYTF	TGCAGCGTTGTGAATCAGGGGCCGATTAACTATGGCTACACCTTC	-	TRBV29-1	-	TRBJ1-2
CASSQTSGRRTGELFF	TGCGCCAGCAGCCAGACTAGCGGGAGGCGGACCGGGGAGCTGTTTTTT	TRBD2	TRBV4-1	few	TRBJ2-2
CASSQDLAANSGRVTYNEQFF	TGCGCCAGCAGCCAAGATTTGGCAGCGAATAGCGGGAGGGTGACCTACAATGAGCAGTTCTTC	TRBD2	TRBV4-1	many	TRBJ2-1
CASSYYNEQFF	TGTGCCAGCAGTTACTACAATGAGCAGTTCTTC	-	TRBV11-2	many	TRBJ2-1
CASSQELGTSWGNYEQYF	TGCGCCAGCAGCCAAGAACTGGGGACCAGCTGGGGAAACTACGAGCAGTACTTC	-	TRBV4-3	many	TRBJ2-7
CASRPLLAGYSYEQYF	TGTGCCAGCAGGCCCCTACTAGCGGGATATTCCTACGAGCAGTACTTC	TRBD2	TRBV11-2	-	TRBJ2-7
CASSLALAGLRAQYF	TGTGCCAGCAGCTTGGCCCTTGCGGGGCTCAGGGCCCAGTACTTC	-	TRBV5-5	-	TRBJ2-5
CSARLLAEQFF	TGCAGTGCTAGGCTACTAGCCGAGCAGTTCTTC	-	TRBV20-1	many	TRBJ2-1
CATSRDGRSRTEQYF	TGTGCCACCAGCAGAGATGGGCGGTCCAGGACTGAGCAGTACTTC	-	TRBV15	few	TRBJ2-7